This T cell receptor (beta chain) was retrieved from a study of PD-L1 blockade in urothelial cancer (dated by TCRdb to the late 2010s). Background for the entire study: All patients started therapy around 2014 and received atezolizumab 1,200 mg intravenously every 3 weeks. The study was an exploratory multi-omic analysis of somatic, immune and clinical correlates of response to PD-L1 blockade with atezolizumab in urothelial cancer. Patients had an ECOG performance status of 0 or 1 and had received between 0 and 3 prior chemotherapy regimens. Durable clinical benefit was achieved by nine patients but not by the remaining 20. In the same patients, pretreatment tumors underwent whole exome sequencing and RNA sequencing in addition to TCR sequencing. Blood samples were analyzed 3 weeks after the start of treatment (second dose) and 6 weeks after the start of treatment. Pretreatment tumor samples, along with matched peripheral blood collected serially before and after atezolizumab treatment, underwent TCR sequencing. Durable clinical benefit was defined as progression-free survival longer than 6 months, and TCR features were also tested against progression-free and overall survival. Some 29 patients had pretreatment blood TCR-seq, some 24 had at least one posttreatment blood collection, and some 24 had tumor TCR-seq. About 85% of the 29 patients were males with bladder-origin urothelial cancer, and about 60% of the roughly 29 reported a prior smoking history. Blood samples gave a median of about 150,000 T cells and 83,000 or so unique TCRs, with a median clonality of approximately 0.08.

Each PCR received spiked-in synthetic TCR analog templates so that absolute template abundance could be estimated from read counts. TCRbeta CDR3 regions were amplified from genomic DNA with bias-controlled V and J gene primers using the immunoSEQ assay. Rearranged TCRbeta segments were sequenced at approximately 20X coverage. As for the authors' bioinformatics: Clustering was used to correct sequencing errors, and CDR3s were annotated against IMGT so that V, D and J genes could be assigned. Only productive TCRbeta rearrangements were used in downstream analyses, excluding out-of-frame or stop-codon sequences. Clonality was computed as one minus Shannon entropy normalized by the log of the number of unique productive sequences. Fisher's exact test with Benjamini-Hochberg correction, using a cutoff of adjusted p below 0.01, was how clones that differed between time points or between blood and tumor were identified. TCRdb provides this immuneACCESS table in a form limited to in-frame rearrangements. Some clones are lacking; in checked studies, under half of them reflect an unresolved V gene, and why the rest are absent is not known. Clone size and the V and J calls come from that table; the DNA yielded D and trimming. The sample includes tens of thousands of clones, with 70% to 90% observed a single time. The biggest ten clones account for more than 15% of the sample.

A total of 25 to 35 patients with locally advanced or metastatic urothelial carcinoma, treated at Memorial Sloan Kettering on a trial protocol, made up the cohort. Peripheral blood mononuclear cells were collected pretreatment and during treatment, with between 1 and 8 total time points per patient. The Qiagen DNeasy Blood extraction kit was used to purify genomic DNA from total PBMCs and tumor samples. PBMCs were collected pretreatment and during treatment and were isolated and stored as previously described. Per the germline V gene (reference sequence), GTSNPN is the CDR1 and SVGIG is the CDR2. Spanning cysteine to phenylalanine, the CDR3 consists of 15 amino acids. Of all the DNA, just the CDR3 is kept, 45 bases in frame from base 1. The V end gives up 0 bases and the J end 7 bases, leaving 3 bases in the junction not matched to a gene. As to this clone: Its antigen remains undetermined. There are no base qualities to consult, and no much larger clone falls within one base.

General study outcomes and caveats: Because of the small sample size (n ≈ 28) and the many exploratory analyses performed, the results are intended to be regarded as hypothesis-generating. Patients with durable benefit showed greater expansion of tumor-associated TCR clones in peripheral blood 3 weeks after starting treatment (n = 22, p = 0.022). Improved progression-free and overall survival was found to be associated with pretreatment peripheral blood TCR clonality below the median.

Material: PBMCs, obtained around atezolizumab (anti-PD-L1) treatment. The sequence is built from TRBV30 and TRBJ2-1; TRBD2 matches 13 bases in the middle. This clonotype was obtained from a man aged 55 to 70 with urothelial cancer. The CDR3 region has the sequence CAWSVTSGRKNEQFF. The DNA sequence is given as TGTGCCTGGAGTGTGACTAGCGGGAGGAAGAATGAGCAGTTCTTC.